The 30 T cell receptor beta chains listed next were all sequenced from one sample in a study of human T cells and chemical hapten exposure. TCRdb passed the RACE reads through MiXCR, listing each CDR3 protein once. The data show 90,000 to 110,000 distinct CDR3 sequences, with approximately 36% seen just once and around 2.7% held by the top ten. The time point is: patch test 3, about 24 weeks after DPC sensitization. The treatment: therapeutic diphenylcyclopropenone sensitization with weekly scalp DPC. Sample: whole blood, taken in connection with sensitization to the hapten diphenylcyclopropenone (DPC). These receptor sequences come from a man aged 40-49 years with alopecia areata. Some clones in this sample may be carry-over from other donors' samples.

The genes are TRBV29-1 and TRBJ2-7, with a weak D call TRBD2 (6 bases). Germline V lookup: CDR1 SQVTM, CDR2 ANQGSEA. CDR3 length: 13 residues. V lost 6 bases to trimming and J lost 6 bases, with 18 bases between them. The CDR3 protein is CSVSGTASGEQYF. Here the CDR3 DNA reads TGCAGCGTGTCCGGGACTGCCAGTGGCGAGCAGTACTTC.

The CDR3 coding sequence is TGTGCCAGCGGCAAAAGACAGGGACTCGGCATTACGAACAATGAGCAGTTCTTC. This codes for CASGKRQGLGITNNEQFF. This chain uses TRBV6-5 with TRBJ2-1; the D gene is possibly TRBD1 (7 bases). The germline V and J ends were trimmed by 8 bases and 5 bases, with 28 bases remaining between them. Germline V gene sequence: CDR1 MNHEY, CDR2 SVGAGI. CDR3 length: 18 amino acids.

In its sample, this clonotype was seen a few times. This chain joins TRBV6-6 and TRBJ2-4; 7 bases agree with TRBD2. The J segment lost 2 bases and the V segment lost 0 bases, leaving 4 bases of the junction unmatched. CDR3 size: 16 residues. In germline, CDR1 is MNHNY, CDR2 SVGAGI (reference sequence). CDR3 residues: CASSYSSGGSKNIQYF. For the CDR3, the DNA is TGTGCCAGCAGTTACTCCTCGGGAGGTTCCAAAAACATTCAGTACTTC.

The chain employs TRBV5-1 and TRBJ1-1, with 8 bases matching TRBD1. The V segment lost 1 base and the J segment 3 bases; nucleotides outside the gene matches: 5. There are 15 residues in the CDR3. The germline V gene has CDR1 SGHRS and CDR2 YFSETQ. The CDR3 bases are TGCGCCAGCAGCTTGCAGGGGGCAAGGGACACTGAAGCTTTCTTT. As protein: CASSLQGARDTEAFF. Filled out from reference TRBV5-1 and TRBJ1-1, the complete variable domain reads KAGVTQTPRYLIKTRGQQVTLSCSPISGHRSVSWYQQTPGQGLQFLFEYFSETQRNKGNFPGRFSGRQFSNSRSEMNVSTLELGDSALYLCASSLQGARDTEAFFGQGTRLTVV.

The J gene is TRBJ2-1, the V gene TRBV19; D may correspond to TRBD1 or TRBD2 (5 bases each). CDR3 length equals 18 residues. Between the trimmed V and J ends, which lost 3 bases and 0 bases, there was a span of 18 bases. Germline CDR1 and CDR2: LNHDA and SQIVND (reference sequence). For the CDR3, the DNA is TGTGCCAGTAGTATGTACCAACCCGGGGCCAGCTCCTACAATGAGCAGTTCTTC. This codes for CASSMYQPGASSYNEQFF.

There are a few counts of this clonotype. The rearrangement uses TRBV14 and TRBJ1-5; D remains ambiguous. Trimming stripped 1 base from V and 6 bases from J, with 7 bases between. The length of the CDR3 is 13 residues. Germline values: CDR1 SGHDN, CDR2 FVKESK. The CDR3 is CASSQAFGQPQHF. As DNA, the CDR3 is TGTGCCAGCAGCCAAGCTTTCGGTCAGCCCCAGCATTTT.

The chain employs TRBV7-9 and TRBJ1-1; TRBD1 is a possible D gene (6 bases). CDR3 length: 14 residues. V dropped 1 base and J dropped 3 bases, with 9 bases sitting between them. Germline V gives CDR1 SEHNR, CDR2 FQNEAQ (reference sequence). CDR3 amino acids: CASSLEGGYTEAFF. CDR3 coding DNA: TGTGCCAGCAGCTTAGAAGGGGGTTACACTGAAGCTTTCTTT.

V is TRBV6-1 and J is TRBJ2-1; D is unresolved. The V end was cut by 2 bases, the J end by 1 base, with 9 bases between. The CDR3 is made up of 15 amino acids. Germline V lookup: CDR1 MNHNS, CDR2 SASEGT. CDR3 loop: CASSEPSGSYNEQFF. DNA of the CDR3: TGTGCCAGCAGTGAACCTAGTGGGTCCTACAATGAGCAGTTCTTC.

The chain combines TRBV20-1 with TRBJ2-3; unclear D gene. The CDR3 extends over 11 amino acids. Between the trimmed V and J ends, which lost 6 bases and 2 bases, there was a span of 6 bases. CDR1 is DFQATT and CDR2 is SNEGSKA in the germline V gene (reference sequence). CDR3: CSAQITDTQYF. In nucleotides, the CDR3 is TGCAGTGCCCAGATCACAGATACGCAGTATTTT.

This clonotype appeared many times. This chain connects TRBV2 to TRBJ1-2; D remains ambiguous. CDR3 length: 14 residues. Trimming removed 1 base from V and 8 bases from J, with 14 bases in between. The germline V gene has CDR1 SNHLY and CDR2 FYNNEI. CDR3 sequence (DNA): TGTGCCAGCAGTGAAGGGTTTTTGGGTCCCGGCTACACCTTC. It translates to CASSEGFLGPGYTF.

This chain uses TRBV7-8 with TRBJ2-7, with TRBD2 matching 10 bases. CDR1 is SGHVS, CDR2 FQNEAQ, per germline. The CDR3 runs 15 residues. Losses at the gene ends were 1 base for V and 4 bases for J; bases not matched to a gene: 4. The DNA for the CDR3 is TGTGCCAGCAGCTTAGTCTCTAGCGGGAGTTACGAGCAGTACGTC. As protein: CASSLVSSGSYEQYV.

The genes are TRBV5-1 and TRBJ2-2; D possibly corresponds to TRBD1 (6 bases). Per germline, CDR1 SGHRS and CDR2 YFSETQ. There are 15 residues in the CDR3. V lost 4 bases, J lost 6 bases, and 16 bases lay in between. The CDR3 region has the DNA TGCGCCAGCAGCATGGGACATACGGACGCCGGGGAGCTGTTTTTT. This encodes CASSMGHTDAGELFF.

A few counts support this clonotype. The V and J genes are TRBV20-1 and TRBJ2-2; weak D call: TRBD1 (5 bases). The CDR3 is made up of 14 amino acids. Trimming left V 3 bases short and J 1 base short, with 9 bases between. The germline gives CDR1 DFQATT, CDR2 SNEGSKA (reference sequence). DNA for the CDR3: TGCAGTGCTAGGTTCCAGGGGAACACCGGGGAGCTGTTTTTT. It specifies CSARFQGNTGELFF.

This rearrangement joins TRBV12-3 or TRBV12-4 to TRBJ1-1; D perhaps matches TRBD1 (5 bases). Trimming pared 0 bases from V and 5 bases from J, leaving 10 bases between. The CDR3 spans 14 residues. The CDR3, as DNA: TGTGCCAGCAGTTTAGCGCAGGGAAGGACTGAAGCTTTCTTT. Translation: CASSLAQGRTEAFF.

The table lists this clonotype with a few counts. The gene calls are TRBV7-9 and TRBJ2-1, with TRBD1 matching over 9 bases. CDR1 and CDR2 from the germline V gene are SEHNR and FQNEAQ (reference sequence). The CDR3 length is 18 residues. Trimming cost V 4 bases and J 6 bases; bases outside gene matches: 16. As DNA, the CDR3 is TGTGCCAGCAGCTCCTCGCCAGGTTACGGGACAGGGATCAATGAGCAGTTCTTC. It codes for CASSSSPGYGTGINEQFF.

The chain recombines TRBV20-1 with TRBJ1-5; maybe TRBD1 (5 bases). The CDR3 contains 15 residues. Trimming removed 5 bases from V and 0 bases from J, with 14 bases in between. Germline V gene sequence: CDR1 DFQATT, CDR2 SNEGSKA (reference sequence). CDR3 protein: CSADPGGYSNQPQHF. CDR3 bases: TGCAGTGCTGACCCCGGGGGTTATAGCAATCAGCCCCAGCATTTT.

This clonotype was picked up a small number of times. The chain couples TRBV28 to TRBJ1-1, with a weak D call TRBD1 (5 bases). The V gene lost 2 bases and the J gene lost 10 bases, with 14 bases spanning the gap. Germline V gene lookup returns CDR1 MDHEN and CDR2 SYDVKM. The CDR3 spans 13 residues. The CDR3 DNA follows: TGTGCCAGCAGTTTAGGGCACCAGGGTGGAGCTTTCTTT. This gives the protein CASSLGHQGGAFF.

This chain joins TRBV5-1 and TRBJ2-7; 8 bases are shared with TRBD1. The CDR3 totals 15 residues. Germline trimming cut 5 bases from V and 2 bases from J; bases unmatched to any gene: 9. CDR1 and CDR2 (germline): SGHRS, YFSETQ. In nucleotides, the CDR3 is TGCGCCAGCAGAGAGCCCGGGACAGGTACCTACGAGCAGTACTTC. Translation gives CASREPGTGTYEQYF. The whole variable domain, filled in from reference TRBV5-1 and TRBJ2-7, reads KAGVTQTPRYLIKTRGQQVTLSCSPISGHRSVSWYQQTPGQGLQFLFEYFSETQRNKGNFPGRFSGRQFSNSRSEMNVSTLELGDSALYLCASREPGTGTYEQYFGPGTRLTVT.

This clonotype came up a few times. The rearrangement joins TRBV18 to TRBJ2-3; D gene uncertain. V gave up 2 bases and J gave up 6 bases, with 3 bases separating them. This CDR3 contains 11 residues. The V gene's germline CDR1 is KGHSH and CDR2 LQKENI. CDR3 in amino acids: CASSPTDTQYF. The CDR3 nucleotides are TGTGCCAGCTCACCAACGGATACGCAGTATTTT.

The table lists this clonotype with a count of one. This chain uses TRBV5-1 with TRBJ2-3; 11 bases map to TRBD2. The germline CDR1 and CDR2 sequences are SGHRS and YFSETQ. The length of the CDR3 is 17 residues. V shed 0 bases and J 5 bases; nucleotides not matched to a gene: 8. The CDR3: CASSLADLAGGGDTQYF. In DNA form, the CDR3 reads TGCGCCAGCAGCTTGGCCGACCTAGCGGGAGGTGGAGATACGCAGTATTTT.

This rearrangement joins TRBV6-5 to TRBJ2-3, with D perhaps matching TRBD2 (5 bases). The CDR3 extends over 12 amino acids. Trimming pared 4 bases from V and 5 bases from J, leaving 7 bases between. Germline loops: CDR1 MNHEY, CDR2 SVGAGI. The CDR3 DNA reads as TGTGCCAGCAGTTCCCGGGAAGATACGCAGTATTTT. Encoded protein: CASSSREDTQYF.

This clonotype has only a few counts. The V and J genes are TRBV6-4 and TRBJ2-3; 9 nucleotides agree with TRBD2. CDR3 size: 14 residues. The germline gives CDR1 MRHNA, CDR2 SNTAGT. V lost 5 bases to trimming and J lost 4 bases; unmatched junction nucleotides: 4. Written as DNA, the CDR3 is TGTGCCAGCAGTCCCTTAGCGGGAGCAGATACGCAGTATTTT. Residues: CASSPLAGADTQYF.

This clonotype appeared a single time. This rearrangement joins TRBV9 to TRBJ2-3; unclear D gene. Germline CDR1 is SGDLS and CDR2 is YYNGEE. The germline V and J ends were trimmed by 0 bases and 0 bases, with 2 bases remaining between them. The CDR3 is made up of 13 amino acids. The CDR3 loop reads CASSVGSTDTQYF. DNA for the CDR3: TGTGCCAGCAGCGTAGGTAGCACAGATACGCAGTATTTT.

The chain is built from TRBV6-5 and TRBJ2-1, with TRBD1 matching over 9 bases. Germline values: CDR1 MNHEY, CDR2 SVGAGI. V lost 5 bases and J lost 7; bases outside the gene matches: 12. The CDR3 has 16 amino acids. The CDR3 reads CASSGPGQGFQNEQFF. CDR3 bases: TGTGCCAGCAGTGGTCCGGGACAGGGTTTCCAGAATGAGCAGTTCTTC.

This sequence joins TRBV12-3 or TRBV12-4 and TRBJ1-6; tentatively, D is TRBD1 (6 bases). V was trimmed by 3 bases and J by 4 bases, leaving 16 bases between them. CDR3 length: 17 amino acids. CDR3 coding DNA: TGTGCCAGCAGTTTTACCAACCACAGGGAATATAATTCACCCCTCCACTTT. It specifies CASSFTNHREYNSPLHF.

A few counts support this clonotype. This chain connects TRBV29-1 to TRBJ2-5; no clear D gene. Per the germline V gene, CDR1 is SQVTM and CDR2 is ANQGSEA. Trimming left V 7 bases short and J 4 bases short, with 13 bases between. This CDR3 has 12 residues. CDR3 loop: CSGAGRGETQYF. The CDR3 DNA follows: TGCAGCGGCGCAGGCAGAGGAGAGACCCAGTACTTC.

This clonotype was observed a handful of times. V and J are TRBV20-1 and TRBJ2-5; 7 nucleotides line up with TRBD2. The trim removed 2 bases at V and 5 bases at J, leaving 8 bases unmatched. Germline lookup yields CDR1 DFQATT and CDR2 SNEGSKA (reference sequence). This CDR3 has 14 residues. In DNA, the CDR3 is TGCAGTGCTAGAATTCCGTCCGGGGGGGAGACCCAGTACTTC. Its translation is CSARIPSGGETQYF.

A few counts support this clonotype. This chain uses TRBV28 with TRBJ1-1, with D possibly matching TRBD1 (6 bases). The V end was cut by 6 bases, the J end by 5 bases, with 10 bases between. The CDR3 is 12 residues long. CDR1 is MDHEN and CDR2 is SYDVKM in the germline V gene. The CDR3 loop reads CASRGGQTEAFF. For the CDR3, the DNA is TGTGCCAGCAGGGGGGGGCAGACTGAAGCTTTCTTT.

This clonotype was detected a few times. This chain connects TRBV12-3 or TRBV12-4 to TRBJ2-7, with 7 bases matching TRBD2. V trimming: 3 bases; J trimming: 2 bases; junction bases outside the gene matches: 4. The CDR3 loop spans 14 amino acids. The CDR3 is CASSFSGPAYEQYF. Here the CDR3 DNA reads TGTGCCAGCAGTTTTAGCGGGCCCGCCTACGAGCAGTACTTC.

This clonotype turned up a few times. This chain links TRBV28 with TRBJ1-4, with 7 bases that match TRBD1. V was clipped by 6 bases and J by 4 bases; unmatched bases: 5. CDR3 length: 14 residues. CDR1 and CDR2 (germline): MDHEN, SYDVKM. The CDR3 region is CASSPGQINEKLFF. The CDR3 region has the DNA TGTGCCAGCAGCCCGGGACAGATTAATGAAAAACTGTTTTTT.